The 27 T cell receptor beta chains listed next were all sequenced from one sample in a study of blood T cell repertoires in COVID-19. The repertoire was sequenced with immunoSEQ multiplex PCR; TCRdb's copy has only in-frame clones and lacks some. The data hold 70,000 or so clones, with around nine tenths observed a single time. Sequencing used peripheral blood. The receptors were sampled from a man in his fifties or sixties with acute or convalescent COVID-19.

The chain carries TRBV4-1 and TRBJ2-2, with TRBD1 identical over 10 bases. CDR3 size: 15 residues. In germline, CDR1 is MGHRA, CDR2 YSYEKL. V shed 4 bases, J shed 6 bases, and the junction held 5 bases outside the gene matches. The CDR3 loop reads CASSPRQGASGELFF. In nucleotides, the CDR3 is TGCGCCAGCAGCCCGAGACAGGGGGCCTCCGGGGAGCTGTTTTTT.

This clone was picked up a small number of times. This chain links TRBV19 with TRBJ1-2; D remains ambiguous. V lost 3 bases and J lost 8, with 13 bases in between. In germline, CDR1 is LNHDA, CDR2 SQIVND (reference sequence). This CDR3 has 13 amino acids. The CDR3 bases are TGTGCCAGTAGTATGTTGGCAGGCATCGGCTACACCTTC. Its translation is CASSMLAGIGYTF.

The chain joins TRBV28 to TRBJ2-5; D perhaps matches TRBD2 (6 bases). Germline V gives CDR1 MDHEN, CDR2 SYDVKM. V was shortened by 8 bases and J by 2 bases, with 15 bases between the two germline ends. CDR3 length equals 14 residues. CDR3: CASAGRQPQETQYF. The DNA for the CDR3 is TGTGCCAGCGCGGGGCGGCAGCCGCAAGAGACCCAGTACTTC.

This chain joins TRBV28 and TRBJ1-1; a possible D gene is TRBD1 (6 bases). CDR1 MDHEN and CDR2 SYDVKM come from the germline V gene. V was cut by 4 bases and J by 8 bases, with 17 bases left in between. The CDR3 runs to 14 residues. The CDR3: CASSYGQLRTEAFF. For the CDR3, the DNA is TGTGCCAGCAGTTACGGACAGCTACGCACCGAAGCTTTCTTT. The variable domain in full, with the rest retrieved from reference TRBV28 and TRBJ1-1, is DVKVTQSSRYLVKRTGEKVFLECVQDMDHENMFWYRQDPGLGLRLIYFSYDVKMKEKGDIPEGYSVSREKKERFSLILESASTNQTSMYLCASSYGQLRTEAFFGQGTRLTVV.

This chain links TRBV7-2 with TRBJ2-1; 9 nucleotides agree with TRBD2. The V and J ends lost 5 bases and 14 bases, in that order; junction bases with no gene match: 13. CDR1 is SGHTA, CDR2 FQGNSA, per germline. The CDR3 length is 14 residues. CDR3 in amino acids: CASSVTPFSGREFF. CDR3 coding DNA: TGTGCCAGCAGCGTTACGCCCTTTAGCGGGAGAGAGTTCTTC. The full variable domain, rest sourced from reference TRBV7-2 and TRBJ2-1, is GAGVSQSPSNKVTEKGKDVELRCDPISGHTALYWYRQSLGQGLEFLIYFQGNSAPDKSGLPSDRFSAERTGGSVSTLTIQRTQQEDSAVYLCASSVTPFSGREFFGPGTRLTVL.

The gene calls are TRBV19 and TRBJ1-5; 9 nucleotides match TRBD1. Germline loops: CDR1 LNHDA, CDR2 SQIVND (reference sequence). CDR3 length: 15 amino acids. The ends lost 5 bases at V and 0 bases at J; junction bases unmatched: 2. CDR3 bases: TGTGCCAGTAGTCGGACAGGGGTTAGCAATCAGCCCCAGCATTTT. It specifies CASSRTGVSNQPQHF.

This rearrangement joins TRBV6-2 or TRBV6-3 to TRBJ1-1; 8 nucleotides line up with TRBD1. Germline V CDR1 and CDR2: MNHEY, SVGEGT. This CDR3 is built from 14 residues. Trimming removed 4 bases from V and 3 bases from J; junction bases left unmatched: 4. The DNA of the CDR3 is TGTGCCAGCAGTTCGTCGACAGGGGACACTGAAGCTTTCTTT. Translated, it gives CASSSSTGDTEAFF.

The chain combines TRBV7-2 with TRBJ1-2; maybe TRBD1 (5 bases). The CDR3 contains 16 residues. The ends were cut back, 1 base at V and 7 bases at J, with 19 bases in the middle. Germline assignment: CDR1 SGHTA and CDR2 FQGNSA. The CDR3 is CASSLESVRVAIGYTF. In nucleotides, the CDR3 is TGTGCCAGCAGCTTAGAATCGGTCAGGGTGGCGATTGGCTACACCTTC.

CDR3 nucleotides: TGTGCCAGCAGCCCTCCCGTCGGAGATACGCAGTATTTT. As protein: CASSPPVGDTQYF. The chain recombines TRBV7-2 with TRBJ2-3; D is uncertain. The CDR3 extends over 13 amino acids. V was trimmed by 5 bases and J by 5 bases, leaving 11 bases between them. Germline V gene sequence: CDR1 SGHTA, CDR2 FQGNSA. Variable domain in full (rest from reference TRBV7-2 and TRBJ2-3): GAGVSQSPSNKVTEKGKDVELRCDPISGHTALYWYRQSLGQGLEFLIYFQGNSAPDKSGLPSDRFSAERTGGSVSTLTIQRTQQEDSAVYLCASSPPVGDTQYFGPGTRLTVL.

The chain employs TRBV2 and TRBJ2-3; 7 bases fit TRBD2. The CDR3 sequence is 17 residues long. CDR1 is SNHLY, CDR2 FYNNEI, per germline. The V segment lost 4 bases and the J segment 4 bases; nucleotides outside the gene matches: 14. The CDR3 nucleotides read TGTGCCAGCAGTGTACGTTGGGCGGGAGAGGTCCCAGATACGCAGTATTTT. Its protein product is CASSVRWAGEVPDTQYF.

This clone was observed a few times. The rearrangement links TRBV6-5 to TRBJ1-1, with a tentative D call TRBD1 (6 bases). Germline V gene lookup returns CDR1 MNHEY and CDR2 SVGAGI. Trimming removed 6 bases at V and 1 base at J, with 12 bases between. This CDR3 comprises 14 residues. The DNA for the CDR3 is TGTGCCAGCAGGATAGACAGGAGGAACACTGAAGCTTTCTTT. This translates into CASRIDRRNTEAFF.

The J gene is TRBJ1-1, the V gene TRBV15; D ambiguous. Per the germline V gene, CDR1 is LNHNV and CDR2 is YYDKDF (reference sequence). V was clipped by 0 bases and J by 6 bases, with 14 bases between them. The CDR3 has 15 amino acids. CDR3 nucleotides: TGTGCCACCAGCAGAGACAGGACGGGGAGTCCTGAAGCTTTCTTT. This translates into CATSRDRTGSPEAFF.

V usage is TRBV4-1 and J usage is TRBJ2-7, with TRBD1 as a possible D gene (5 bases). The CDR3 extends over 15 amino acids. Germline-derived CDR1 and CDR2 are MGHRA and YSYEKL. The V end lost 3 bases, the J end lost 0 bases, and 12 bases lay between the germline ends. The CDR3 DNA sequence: TGCGCCAGCAGCCAGGGGCACTTGAGCTCCTACGAGCAGTACTTC. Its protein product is CASSQGHLSSYEQYF.

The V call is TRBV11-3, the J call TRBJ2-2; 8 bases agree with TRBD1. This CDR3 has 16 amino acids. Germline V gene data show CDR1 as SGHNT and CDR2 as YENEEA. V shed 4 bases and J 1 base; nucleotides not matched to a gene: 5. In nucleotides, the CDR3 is TGTGCCAGCAGCTCGACAGGGGTCGGGAACACCGGGGAGCTGTTTTTT. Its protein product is CASSSTGVGNTGELFF. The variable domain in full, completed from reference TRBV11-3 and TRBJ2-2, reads EAGVVQSPRYKIIEKKQPVAFWCNPISGHNTLYWYLQNLGQGPELLIRYENEEAVDDSQLPKDRFSAERLKGVDSTLKIQPAELGDSAVYLCASSSTGVGNTGELFFGEGSRLTVL.

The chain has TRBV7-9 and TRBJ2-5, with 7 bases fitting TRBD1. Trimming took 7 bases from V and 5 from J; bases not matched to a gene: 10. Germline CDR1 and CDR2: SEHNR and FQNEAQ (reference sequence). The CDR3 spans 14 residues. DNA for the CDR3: TGTGCCAGCACCACGACAGGGACGGTGGAGACCCAGTACTTC. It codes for CASTTTGTVETQYF.

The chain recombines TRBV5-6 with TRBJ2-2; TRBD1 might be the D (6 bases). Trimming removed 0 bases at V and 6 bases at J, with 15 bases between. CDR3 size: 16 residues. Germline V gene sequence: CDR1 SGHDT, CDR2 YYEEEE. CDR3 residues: CASSLERGYRAGELFF. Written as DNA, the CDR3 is TGTGCCAGCAGCTTGGAACGCGGCTACAGGGCCGGGGAGCTGTTTTTT.

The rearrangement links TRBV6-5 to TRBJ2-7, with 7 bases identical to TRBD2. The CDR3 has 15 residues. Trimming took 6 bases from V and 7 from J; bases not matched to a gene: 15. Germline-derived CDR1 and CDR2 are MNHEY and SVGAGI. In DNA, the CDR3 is TGTGCCAGCAGGAAGGAGGGAAGACTAGCAGGTGAGCAGTACTTC. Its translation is CASRKEGRLAGEQYF.

The CDR3 is CASSLEVQGWQPQHF. The CDR3 DNA sequence: TGTGCCAGCAGCTTAGAGGTACAGGGGTGGCAGCCCCAGCATTTT. The chain carries TRBV7-2 and TRBJ1-5, with 7 positions matching TRBD1. This CDR3 has 15 amino acids. The V gene's germline CDR1 is SGHTA and CDR2 FQGNSA. The V segment lost 1 base and the J segment 7 bases; nucleotides outside the gene matches: 7.

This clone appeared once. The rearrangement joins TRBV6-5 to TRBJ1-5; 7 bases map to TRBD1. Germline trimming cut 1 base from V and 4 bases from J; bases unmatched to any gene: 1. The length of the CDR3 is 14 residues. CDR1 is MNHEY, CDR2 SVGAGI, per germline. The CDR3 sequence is CASSYYRGNQPQHF. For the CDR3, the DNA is TGTGCCAGCAGTTACTACAGGGGAAATCAGCCCCAGCATTTT.

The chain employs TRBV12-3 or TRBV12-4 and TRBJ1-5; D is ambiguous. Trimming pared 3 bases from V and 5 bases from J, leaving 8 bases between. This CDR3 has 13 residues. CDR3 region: CASSLGQDQPQHF. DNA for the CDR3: TGTGCCAGCAGTTTGGGTCAGGATCAGCCCCAGCATTTT.

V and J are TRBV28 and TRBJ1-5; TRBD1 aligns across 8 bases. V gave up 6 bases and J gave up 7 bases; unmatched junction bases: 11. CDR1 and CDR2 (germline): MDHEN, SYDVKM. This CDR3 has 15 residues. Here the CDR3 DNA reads TGTGCCAGCAGACCAGGGGGCACCAACGGACAGCCCCAGCATTTT. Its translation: CASRPGGTNGQPQHF. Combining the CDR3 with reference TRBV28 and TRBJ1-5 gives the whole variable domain DVKVTQSSRYLVKRTGEKVFLECVQDMDHENMFWYRQDPGLGLRLIYFSYDVKMKEKGDIPEGYSVSREKKERFSLILESASTNQTSMYLCASRPGGTNGQPQHFGDGTRLSIL.

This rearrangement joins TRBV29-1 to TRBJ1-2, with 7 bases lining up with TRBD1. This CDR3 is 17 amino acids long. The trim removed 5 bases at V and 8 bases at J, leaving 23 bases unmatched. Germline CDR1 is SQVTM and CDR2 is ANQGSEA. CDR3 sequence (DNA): TGCAGCGTTCCAAAGGGGGGAGGAGACAGGGTACTTCAAGGCTACACCTTC. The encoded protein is CSVPKGGGDRVLQGYTF.

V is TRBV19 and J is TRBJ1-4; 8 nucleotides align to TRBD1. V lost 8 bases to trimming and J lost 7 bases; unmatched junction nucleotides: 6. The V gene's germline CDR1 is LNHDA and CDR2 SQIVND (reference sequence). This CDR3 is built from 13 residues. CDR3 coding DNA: TGTGCCAGTGAGGACAGGGCGTTTGAAAAACTGTTTTTT. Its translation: CASEDRAFEKLFF.

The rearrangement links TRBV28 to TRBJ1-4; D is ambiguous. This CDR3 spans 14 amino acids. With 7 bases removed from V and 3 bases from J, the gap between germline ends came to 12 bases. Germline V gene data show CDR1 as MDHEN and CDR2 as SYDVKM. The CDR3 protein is CASTHGRPNEKLFF. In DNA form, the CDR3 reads TGTGCCAGCACCCATGGGCGCCCTAATGAAAAACTGTTTTTT.

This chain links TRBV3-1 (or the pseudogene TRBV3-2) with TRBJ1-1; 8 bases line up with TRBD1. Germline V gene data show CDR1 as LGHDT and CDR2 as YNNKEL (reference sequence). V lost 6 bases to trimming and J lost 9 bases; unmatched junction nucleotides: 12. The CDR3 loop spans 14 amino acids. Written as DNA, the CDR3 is TGTGCCAGCAGTCCCAGTGGCAGGGGGCTAAAAGCTTTCTTT. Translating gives CASSPSGRGLKAFF.

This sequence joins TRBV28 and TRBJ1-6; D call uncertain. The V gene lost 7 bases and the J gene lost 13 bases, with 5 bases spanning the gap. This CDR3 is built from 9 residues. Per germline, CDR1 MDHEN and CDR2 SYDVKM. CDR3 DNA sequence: TGTGCCAGCACCCCTCCCCTCCACTTT. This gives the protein CASTPPLHF. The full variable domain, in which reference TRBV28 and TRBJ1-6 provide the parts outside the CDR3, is DVKVTQSSRYLVKRTGEKVFLECVQDMDHENMFWYRQDPGLGLRLIYFSYDVKMKEKGDIPEGYSVSREKKERFSLILESASTNQTSMYLCASTPPLHFGNGTRLTVT.

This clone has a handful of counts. CDR3 loop: CASSPGGTDEKLFF. CDR3 nucleotide sequence: TGTGCCAGCAGCCCGGGGGGGACAGATGAAAAACTGTTTTTT. This chain uses TRBV5-4 with TRBJ1-4; 7 nucleotides agree with TRBD1. The CDR3 runs to 14 residues. The germline V gene encodes CDR1 SGHNT and CDR2 YYREEE (reference sequence). V trimming: 4 bases; J trimming: 6 bases; junction bases outside the gene matches: 6.